One sample yielded the 26 T cell receptor beta chains listed below, sequenced in a study of cytotoxic CD8 clonotypes in ibrutinib-treated CLL. Clones were sequenced by immunoSEQ multiplex PCR, and TCRdb holds only the in-frame ones, with some missing. There are approximately 210,000 clones in the sample; around 72% occur only once, and about an eighth lies in the top ten. Here the sequenced sample was PBMCs, taken after 24 months of ibrutinib treatment. The receptors derive from a human donor with chronic lymphocytic leukemia.

Only one count was recorded for this clone. This chain connects TRBV11-2 to TRBJ2-5; D uncertain. Trimming left V 1 base short and J 5 bases short, with 8 bases between. The V gene's germline CDR1 is SGHAT and CDR2 FQNNGV. This CDR3 has 13 residues. CDR3 sequence (DNA): TGTGCCAGCAGCTTAGGTGATTTCGAGACCCAGTACTTC. This sequence encodes CASSLGDFETQYF.

The chain links TRBV9 to TRBJ2-2; unclear D gene. V was trimmed by 3 bases and J by 2 bases, leaving 2 bases between them. CDR1 is SGDLS, CDR2 YYNGEE, per germline. The CDR3 sequence is 12 residues long. The CDR3 coding sequence is TGTGCCAGCAGCGCCAACACCGGGGAGCTGTTTTTT. Protein: CASSANTGELFF.

There are a few counts of this clone. V usage is TRBV4-2 and J usage is TRBJ1-2; D may be TRBD1 (5 bases). V was pared by 2 bases and J by 0 bases, with 10 bases between. Germline lookup yields CDR1 LGHNA and CDR2 YNFKEQ. The CDR3 runs to 15 residues. The CDR3 loop is CASSQLTAANYGYTF. In DNA form, the CDR3 reads TGTGCCAGCAGCCAACTGACAGCGGCTAACTATGGCTACACCTTC.

Notes on this clone: Other DNA sequences of this sample code for an identical CDR3. V is TRBV2 and J is TRBJ1-2, with D perhaps TRBD1 (5 bases). V dropped 1 base and J dropped 4 bases, with 10 bases sitting between them. This CDR3 region has 14 residues. CDR1 and CDR2 (germline): SNHLY, FYNNEI. The CDR3: CASSEGGAGYGYTF. For the CDR3, the DNA is TGTGCCAGCAGTGAAGGGGGCGCCGGCTATGGCTACACCTTC.

The chain carries TRBV5-4 and TRBJ2-1; a possible D gene is TRBD1 (5 bases). This CDR3 is built from 14 residues. Germline V gene lookup returns CDR1 SGHNT and CDR2 YYREEE (reference sequence). V was trimmed by 3 bases and J by 2 bases, leaving 9 bases between them. CDR3 sequence reads: CASSSTVTYNEQFF. DNA for the CDR3: TGTGCCAGCAGCTCGACAGTTACCTACAATGAGCAGTTCTTC.

The chain is built from TRBV9 and TRBJ2-1; no reliable D call. Trimming left V 0 bases short and J 9 bases short, with 10 bases between. This CDR3 has 13 residues. In germline, CDR1 is SGDLS, CDR2 YYNGEE. CDR3 sequence (DNA): TGTGCCAGCAGCGTAGAGGAAGTGGGTGAGCAGTTCTTC. Translation: CASSVEEVGEQFF.

The chain is built from TRBV6-1 and TRBJ1-5; the D is unclear. CDR3 size: 15 residues. Trimming cost V 10 bases and J 4 bases, with 20 bases left between them. In germline, CDR1 is MNHNS, CDR2 SASEGT. The CDR3 region has the DNA TGTGCCACCCGAGGCGAAGATTTGATGAATCAGCCCCAGCATTTT. Translating it yields CATRGEDLMNQPQHF.

V gene TRBV7-8 combines with J gene TRBJ2-7; D unclear. This CDR3 is built from 13 residues. From germline, CDR1 is SGHVS and CDR2 FQNEAQ. Deletions cut 2 bases from V and 3 bases from J, with 8 bases between. The CDR3 here is CASSLLPGYEQYF. The CDR3 DNA sequence: TGTGCCAGCAGCTTACTCCCGGGCTACGAGCAGTACTTC.

The chain uses TRBV4-2 and TRBJ2-7; D is perhaps TRBD1 or TRBD2 (5 bases each). Trimming pared 0 bases from V and 3 bases from J, leaving 12 bases between. This CDR3 spans 15 amino acids. Germline CDR1 and CDR2: LGHNA and YNFKEQ. DNA for the CDR3: TGTGCCAGCAGCCAAGACCCGGGACCCTACTACGAGCAGTACTTC. It codes for CASSQDPGPYYEQYF.

The genes are TRBV5-4 and TRBJ1-1; the match to TRBD1 covers 8 bases. The CDR3 covers 13 residues. Germline V gene sequence: CDR1 SGHNT, CDR2 YYREEE (reference sequence). With V trimmed by 4 bases and J by 11 bases, 10 bases remained unmatched. CDR3: CASSIGQGGRAFF. CDR3 DNA: TGTGCCAGCAGCATCGGACAGGGCGGTAGGGCTTTCTTT.

The chain carries TRBV19 and TRBJ1-5, with 7 bases lining up with TRBD1. Looked up from germline, CDR1 is LNHDA and CDR2 is SQIVND (reference sequence). V was clipped by 4 bases and J by 5 bases; unmatched bases: 5. This CDR3 region has 14 residues. Here the CDR3 DNA reads TGTGCCAGTAGTACCCGACAGGGACATCAGCCCCAGCATTTT. Translation: CASSTRQGHQPQHF.

V usage is TRBV7-9 and J usage is TRBJ2-1, with TRBD1 matching over 7 bases. CDR3 size: 13 residues. Germline assignment: CDR1 SEHNR and CDR2 FQNEAQ (reference sequence). J gave up 6 bases and V 5 bases, and 4 bases lay outside the gene matches. The CDR3 DNA reads TGTGCCAGCAGCCCGACAGGGTTCAATGAGCAGTTCTTC. The encoded protein is CASSPTGFNEQFF.

The rearrangement uses TRBV30 and TRBJ1-1; TRBD1 is a possible D gene (5 bases). The germline V and J ends were trimmed by 0 bases and 6 bases, with 14 bases remaining between them. CDR3 length: 14 amino acids. The germline V gene encodes CDR1 GTSNPN and CDR2 SVGIG (reference sequence). The CDR3 DNA follows: TGTGCCTGGAGTGTACGGGGGGGTTATGCTGAAGCTTTCTTT. It codes for CAWSVRGGYAEAFF.

This clone was detected a few times. This rearrangement joins TRBV6-1 to TRBJ2-5; perhaps TRBD1 as D (6 bases). V lost 2 bases and J lost 1, with 8 bases in between. Germline lookup yields CDR1 MNHNS and CDR2 SASEGT. The CDR3 consists of 14 residues. The CDR3 sequence is CASSENRVQETQYF. CDR3 sequence (DNA): TGTGCCAGCAGTGAAAACAGGGTCCAAGAGACCCAGTACTTC.

The chain links TRBV5-1 to TRBJ2-1; 9 bases match TRBD2. The CDR3 is made up of 16 amino acids. V shed 0 bases, J shed 8 bases, and the junction held 9 bases outside the gene matches. Per germline, CDR1 SGHRS and CDR2 YFSETQ. CDR3 in DNA: TGCGCCAGCAGCTTGGCCAGAAGCGGGAGGCCCCATGAGCAGTTCTTC. This translates into CASSLARSGRPHEQFF. Looking up the rest from reference TRBV5-1 and TRBJ2-1 gives the full variable domain: KAGVTQTPRYLIKTRGQQVTLSCSPISGHRSVSWYQQTPGQGLQFLFEYFSETQRNKGNFPGRFSGRQFSNSRSEMNVSTLELGDSALYLCASSLARSGRPHEQFFGPGTRLTVL.

The chain is built from TRBV2 and TRBJ1-5, with 8 bases matching TRBD1. CDR3 size: 15 residues. CDR1 is SNHLY, CDR2 FYNNEI, per germline. With 5 bases clipped from V and 5 bases from J, the junction kept 8 bases outside the gene matches. CDR3 amino acids: CASSRQGNGDQPQHF. The CDR3 nucleotides read TGTGCCAGCAGTAGACAGGGGAACGGTGATCAGCCCCAGCATTTT.

This clone has only a few counts. The chain links TRBV6-1 to TRBJ1-4; D gene uncertain. CDR3 length equals 15 residues. Germline V gene data show CDR1 as MNHNS and CDR2 as SASEGT. Trimming took 3 bases from V and 8 from J, leaving 16 bases between them. The CDR3: CASSEKTVYGEKLFF. The CDR3 DNA follows: TGTGCCAGCAGTGAGAAGACTGTCTATGGGGAAAAACTGTTTTTT.

J is TRBJ1-2 and V is TRBV28, with TRBD1 matching 7 bases. The CDR3 covers 14 residues. Germline CDR1 MDHEN, CDR2 SYDVKM. The V segment lost 8 bases and the J segment 3 bases; nucleotides outside the gene matches: 9. CDR3 residues: CASREGADYYGYTF. The CDR3 bases are TGTGCCAGCCGAGAGGGGGCGGATTACTATGGCTACACCTTC.

This chain links TRBV30 with TRBJ2-5; maybe TRBD1 (6 bases). This CDR3 has 13 amino acids. Germline assignment: CDR1 GTSNPN and CDR2 SVGIG (reference sequence). V lost 0 bases, J lost 2 bases, and 7 bases lay in between. CDR3 residues: CAWSVGQQETQYF. CDR3 DNA: TGTGCCTGGAGTGTAGGACAGCAAGAGACCCAGTACTTC.

J is TRBJ2-5 and V is TRBV5-6, with TRBD2 matching over 12 bases. CDR1 is SGHDT, CDR2 YYEEEE, per germline. This CDR3 contains 16 residues. V gave up 3 bases and J gave up 0 bases; unmatched junction bases: 3. The CDR3: CASSSGTSGYQETQYF. The DNA for the CDR3 is TGTGCCAGCAGCTCCGGGACTAGCGGGTACCAAGAGACCCAGTACTTC.

V and J are TRBV6-1 and TRBJ2-1, with D possibly being TRBD1 or TRBD2 (6 bases each). Per germline, CDR1 MNHNS and CDR2 SASEGT. V was pared by 2 bases and J by 4 bases, with 12 bases between. The CDR3 loop spans 15 amino acids. CDR3 in DNA: TGTGCCAGCAGTGAATGGGGGGCTCCGTACAATGAGCAGTTCTTC. Amino acid sequence: CASSEWGAPYNEQFF.

This clone was picked up a small number of times. The chain recombines TRBV19 with TRBJ2-5; a weak D match, TRBD2 (6 bases). Between the trimmed V and J ends, which lost 3 bases and 4 bases, there was a span of 15 bases. The CDR3 is 15 amino acids. Germline CDR1 reads LNHDA; CDR2 reads SQIVND (reference sequence). The CDR3 spells CASSIYGGRAETQYF. CDR3 nucleotides: TGTGCCAGTAGTATCTACGGGGGACGCGCAGAGACCCAGTACTTC. Combining the CDR3 with reference TRBV19 and TRBJ2-5 gives the whole variable domain DGGITQSPKYLFRKEGQNVTLSCEQNLNHDAMYWYRQDPGQGLRLIYYSQIVNDFQKGDIAEGYSVSREKKESFPLTVTSAQKNPTAFYLCASSIYGGRAETQYFGPGTRLLVL.

This clone was detected a few times. The chain is built from TRBV6-5 and TRBJ2-7; the D is unclear. From germline, CDR1 is MNHEY and CDR2 SVGAGI. CDR3 size: 11 residues. Trimming shortened V by 5 bases and J by 4 bases, and 6 bases separated the two germline ends. In nucleotides, the CDR3 is TGTGCCAGCAGTAACCAATACGAGCAGTACTTC. This gives the protein CASSNQYEQYF.

The V gene is TRBV7-9, the J gene TRBJ2-3; D possibly corresponds to TRBD1 (5 bases). V was shortened by 7 bases and J by 4 bases, with 12 bases between the two germline ends. From germline, CDR1 is SEHNR and CDR2 FQNEAQ (reference sequence). This CDR3 is built from 13 residues. The CDR3 DNA sequence: TGTGCCAGCACCCCGCTAGGGGCAGATACGCAGTATTTT. Amino acid sequence: CASTPLGADTQYF.

There are a few counts of this clone. The genes are TRBV7-9 and TRBJ1-2; D unresolved. The CDR3 runs 13 residues. V was cut by 5 bases and J by 5 bases, with 12 bases left in between. Germline assignment: CDR1 SEHNR and CDR2 FQNEAQ (reference sequence). The CDR3 DNA sequence: TGTGCCAGCAGCCCCTCGCCATGGTATGGCTACACCTTC. Translating it yields CASSPSPWYGYTF.

This clone has only a few counts. The chain recombines TRBV23-1 with TRBJ1-2; D unclear. TRBV23-1 is designated an ORF whose function remains uncertain. V was pared by 4 bases and J by 7 bases, with 7 bases between. CDR3 length equals 11 residues. The CDR3 here is CASSLGSGYTF. In DNA form, the CDR3 reads TGCGCCAGCAGTCTGGGTTCTGGCTACACCTTC.